The 30 T cell receptor beta chains presented below share a single source sample, sequenced in a study of T-cell reconstitution after alpha-beta-depleted transplantation in children. Unique molecular identifiers tagged the TCRbeta library. TCRdb ran MiXCR on the PCR reads and lists one entry per CDR3 protein. This sample has 600,000 to 700,000 distinct CDR3 sequences; about an eighth occur once, and the top ten carry roughly 0.77%. The starting material was PBMCs, obtained before TCRalphabeta/CD19-depleted stem cell transplant. The receptors were sampled from a girl aged 2 to 10 with congenital amegakaryocytic thrombocytopenia, due to receive a stem cell transplant.

This rearrangement joins TRBV2 to TRBJ2-7, with 7 nucleotides matching TRBD1. The CDR3 contains 13 residues. Germline-derived CDR1 and CDR2 are SNHLY and FYNNEI. Trimming cost V 8 bases and J 5 bases; bases outside gene matches: 9. The CDR3 protein is CASHIQGRNEQYF. The CDR3 DNA is TGTGCCAGCCATATACAGGGGCGGAACGAGCAGTACTTC.

This clonotype was seen many times. This rearrangement joins TRBV12-3 or TRBV12-4 to TRBJ2-1; 7 nucleotides agree with TRBD1. The J segment lost 1 base and the V segment lost 6 bases, leaving 6 bases of the junction unmatched. CDR3 length equals 15 residues. The CDR3 DNA follows: TGTGCCAGCAGCCCTGACAGGGTGTCCTACAATGAGCAGTTCTTC. This translates into CASSPDRVSYNEQFF.

V gene TRBV30 combines with J gene TRBJ2-1, with no clear D. CDR3 length equals 14 residues. The V end lost 0 bases, the J end lost 4 bases, and 10 bases lay between the germline ends. CDR1 GTSNPN and CDR2 SVGIG come from the germline V gene (reference sequence). For the CDR3, the DNA is TGTGCCTGGAGTGTATGGCGGCTATACAATGAGCAGTTCTTC. As protein: CAWSVWRLYNEQFF.

This clonotype appeared a few times. In nucleotides, the CDR3 is TGCAGTGCTAGTTCCGGGATCGGTTCACCCCTCCACTTT. It encodes CSASSGIGSPLHF. The V call is TRBV20-1, the J call TRBJ1-6; no definite D call. Trimming left V 3 bases short and J 9 bases short, with 12 bases between. The CDR3 consists of 13 residues. Germline CDR1 is DFQATT and CDR2 is SNEGSKA (reference sequence).

This clonotype was observed many times. The V call is TRBV29-1, the J call TRBJ2-1, with 9 bases identical to TRBD2. Trimming took 2 bases from V and 4 from J; bases not matched to a gene: 6. Germline loops: CDR1 SQVTM, CDR2 ANQGSEA. The CDR3 is 15 amino acids. For the CDR3, the DNA is TGCAGCGTTGAAACTAGCGGGCGCTTATACAATGAGCAGTTCTTC. Protein sequence: CSVETSGRLYNEQFF.

This clonotype was found many times. The CDR3 sequence is CASSLLAGGSPNFYEQYF. The CDR3 DNA reads as TGTGCCAGCAGTTTACTAGCGGGAGGCTCCCCGAACTTCTACGAGCAGTACTTC. The chain links TRBV12-3 or TRBV12-4 to TRBJ2-7; 11 nucleotides align to TRBD2. CDR3 size: 18 residues. Trimming at V came to 2 bases and at J to 3 bases, leaving 12 bases not matched to a gene.

This clonotype was observed a handful of times. The rearrangement uses TRBV5-1 and TRBJ2-1, with 9 bases aligning to TRBD2. Germline-derived CDR1 and CDR2 are SGHRS and YFSETQ. The CDR3 spans 14 residues. Trimming removed 7 bases from V and 6 bases from J; junction bases left unmatched: 8. In nucleotides, the CDR3 is TGCGCCAGCTTTAGCGGGAGACCGGGCAATGAGCAGTTCTTC. Translated, it gives CASFSGRPGNEQFF.

This clonotype was seen at least ten times. The chain carries TRBV12-3 or TRBV12-4 and TRBJ2-3, with 11 bases lining up with TRBD1. Trimming removed 2 bases from V and 4 bases from J; junction bases left unmatched: 2. This CDR3 is 15 amino acids long. For the CDR3, the DNA is TGTGCCAGCAGTTTAAGGACAGGGGGCGCAGATACGCAGTATTTT. Protein product: CASSLRTGGADTQYF.

There are many counts of this clonotype. V gene TRBV20-1 combines with J gene TRBJ1-4; D not resolved. Germline-derived CDR1 and CDR2 are DFQATT and SNEGSKA (reference sequence). CDR3 length: 10 amino acids. The V and J ends lost 5 bases and 7 bases respectively, with 5 bases between them. CDR3 residues: CSARLEKLFF. DNA for the CDR3: TGCAGTGCTCGACTTGAAAAACTGTTTTTT.

This clonotype was detected many times. The chain recombines TRBV5-1 with TRBJ2-2, with 11 nucleotides matching TRBD1. The germline CDR1 and CDR2 sequences are SGHRS and YFSETQ. The CDR3 has 16 residues. Germline trimming cut 4 bases from V and 7 bases from J; bases unmatched to any gene: 9. Written as DNA, the CDR3 is TGCGCCAGCAGCCCTTATGGACAGGGGGCCGTCGGGGAGCTGTTTTTT. It specifies CASSPYGQGAVGELFF.

There are many counts of this clonotype. The gene calls are TRBV20-1 and TRBJ2-7; 7 bases map to TRBD1. CDR1 and CDR2 from the germline V gene are DFQATT and SNEGSKA (reference sequence). With V trimmed by 3 bases and J by 3 bases, 8 bases remained unmatched. CDR3 length: 14 residues. CDR3 residues: CSARRDSLGYEQYF. The DNA of the CDR3 is TGCAGTGCTAGGAGGGACAGTTTGGGCTACGAGCAGTACTTC.

V usage is TRBV20-1 and J usage is TRBJ2-2, with D tentatively TRBD1 (5 bases). Trimming stripped 2 bases from V and 7 bases from J, with 11 bases between. There are 13 residues in the CDR3. Germline values: CDR1 DFQATT, CDR2 SNEGSKA (reference sequence). Here the CDR3 DNA reads TGCAGTGCTAGATCAGGGTCCCTCGGGGAGCTGTTTTTT. Translation: CSARSGSLGELFF.

The V call is TRBV20-1, the J call TRBJ2-5; perhaps TRBD2 as D (7 bases). Germline V gives CDR1 DFQATT, CDR2 SNEGSKA (reference sequence). The CDR3 has 14 residues. With 5 bases removed from V and 4 bases from J, the gap between germline ends came to 17 bases. Here the CDR3 DNA reads TGCAGTGCTGGGACGCCGGGGGGCATAGAGACCCAGTACTTC. The encoded protein is CSAGTPGGIETQYF.

This clonotype was seen only a few times. The chain employs TRBV11-1 and TRBJ2-6, with 9 bases identical to TRBD1. The germline V gene encodes CDR1 SGHAT and CDR2 FQDESV (reference sequence). With 6 bases clipped from V and 7 bases from J, the junction kept 19 bases outside the gene matches. The CDR3 loop spans 19 amino acids. This CDR3 reads CASRRPEGQGVPEANVLTF. The CDR3 DNA sequence: TGTGCCAGCAGACGCCCTGAGGGACAGGGTGTCCCCGAAGCCAACGTCCTGACTTTC.

This clonotype was found a few times. The V gene is TRBV7-2, the J gene TRBJ1-6, with no clear D. V was shortened by 7 bases and J by 7 bases, with 20 bases between the two germline ends. Germline CDR1 SGHTA, CDR2 FQGNSA. The CDR3 is made up of 16 amino acids. The CDR3 is CASTSRGGADNSPLHF. The CDR3 DNA reads TGTGCCAGCACCTCCCGCGGTGGAGCGGACAATTCACCCCTCCACTTT. Filled out from reference TRBV7-2 and TRBJ1-6, the complete variable domain reads GAGVSQSPSNKVTEKGKDVELRCDPISGHTALYWYRQSLGQGLEFLIYFQGNSAPDKSGLPSDRFSAERTGGSVSTLTIQRTQQEDSAVYLCASTSRGGADNSPLHFGNGTRLTVT.

In this sample, this clonotype turned up many times. The rearrangement uses TRBV20-1 and TRBJ2-3; TRBD2 aligns across 9 bases. V shed 3 bases, J shed 5 bases, and the junction held 3 bases outside the gene matches. The CDR3 totals 13 residues. Germline CDR1 is DFQATT and CDR2 is SNEGSKA (reference sequence). CDR3 nucleotides: TGCAGTGCTAGGCCTAGCGGGGAAGATACGCAGTATTTT. This translates into CSARPSGEDTQYF.

This clonotype was detected many times. The rearrangement uses TRBV20-1 and TRBJ1-5, with a weak D call TRBD1 (5 bases). The germline CDR1 and CDR2 sequences are DFQATT and SNEGSKA (reference sequence). The CDR3 contains 13 residues. The ends were cut back, 4 bases at V and 5 bases at J, with 12 bases in the middle. The CDR3 spells CSAMEGMDQPQHF. The CDR3 nucleotides read TGCAGTGCTATGGAGGGGATGGATCAGCCCCAGCATTTT.

In this sample, this clonotype turned up a few times. The V and J genes are TRBV20-1 and TRBJ2-2; a weak D match, TRBD2 (6 bases). CDR1 is DFQATT, CDR2 SNEGSKA, per germline (reference sequence). The CDR3 is made up of 16 amino acids. Trimming pared 0 bases from V and 0 bases from J, leaving 11 bases between. The CDR3 loop reads CSARDNAGTNTGELFF. CDR3 nucleotides: TGCAGTGCTAGAGATAATGCGGGGACGAACACCGGGGAGCTGTTTTTT.

This clonotype was recorded many times. This chain connects TRBV5-4 to TRBJ2-7; D gene unclear. Trimming took off 4 bases at V and 5 bases at J, with 16 bases between the two ends. Germline V gene data show CDR1 as SGHNT and CDR2 as YYREEE (reference sequence). The CDR3 covers 14 residues. CDR3 sequence reads: CASSDARSLNEQYF. CDR3 in DNA: TGTGCCAGCAGCGATGCTAGGTCCCTCAACGAGCAGTACTTC.

This clonotype showed up many times. The CDR3 sequence is CASSPGYEQFF. The DNA for the CDR3 is TGTGCCAGCAGCCCGGGCTATGAGCAGTTCTTC. This chain joins TRBV9 and TRBJ2-1; D is unresolved. CDR1 and CDR2 from the germline V gene are SGDLS and YYNGEE. V was trimmed by 4 bases and J by 8 bases, leaving 7 bases between them. This CDR3 is 11 amino acids long.

This chain uses TRBV11-2 with TRBJ2-2; no firm D call. This CDR3 has 15 residues. Germline V gene lookup returns CDR1 SGHAT and CDR2 FQNNGV. The V end lost 0 bases, the J end lost 5 bases, and 10 bases lay between the germline ends. The CDR3 here is CASSLEYSETGELFF. CDR3 in DNA: TGTGCCAGCAGCTTAGAATATAGTGAAACCGGGGAGCTGTTTTTT.

V is TRBV7-9 and J is TRBJ1-3; D may be TRBD1 (5 bases). V lost 4 bases and J lost 0, with 10 bases in between. Germline values: CDR1 SEHNR, CDR2 FQNEAQ (reference sequence). This CDR3 has 15 residues. CDR3 in amino acids: CASSSTGGSGNTIYF. DNA of the CDR3: TGTGCCAGCAGCTCCACAGGTGGCTCTGGAAACACCATATATTTT.

The chain is built from TRBV7-7 and TRBJ2-1, with D unclear. The CDR3 length is 14 residues. The V end lost 5 bases, the J end lost 8 bases, and 16 bases lay between the germline ends. Germline CDR1 is SSHAT and CDR2 is FNYEAQ (reference sequence). The CDR3 region has the DNA TGTGCCAGCAGCCCACTCGTCGGCACCCATGAGCAGTTCTTC. Translation: CASSPLVGTHEQFF.

This clonotype was seen a few times. The chain employs TRBV5-1 and TRBJ2-4; D may be TRBD2 (6 bases). The ends were cut back, 3 bases at V and 5 bases at J, with 12 bases in the middle. Germline CDR1 is SGHRS and CDR2 is YFSETQ. The CDR3 is made up of 14 amino acids. In DNA, the CDR3 is TGCGCCAGCAGCTCGACAGCTAGCGAAAACATTCAGTACTTC. Its translation is CASSSTASENIQYF.

This clonotype has just a few counts. This chain uses TRBV7-9 with TRBJ1-2, with D possibly matching TRBD1 (5 bases). With 5 bases removed from V and 5 bases from J, the gap between germline ends came to 15 bases. The CDR3 length is 14 residues. CDR1 and CDR2 from the germline V gene are SEHNR and FQNEAQ (reference sequence). CDR3 loop: CASSPTSGTYGYTF. The CDR3 region has the DNA TGTGCCAGCAGCCCAACTAGCGGGACGTATGGCTACACCTTC.

This clonotype has ten or more counts. The chain couples TRBV12-3 or TRBV12-4 to TRBJ2-5, with 8 bases that match TRBD2. Trimming removed 4 bases from V and 0 bases from J; junction bases left unmatched: 1. This CDR3 has 14 residues. CDR3 loop: CASSYSGNQETQYF. The CDR3 nucleotides read TGTGCCAGCAGTTATAGCGGGAACCAAGAGACCCAGTACTTC.

This clonotype was counted a few times. This chain connects TRBV20-1 to TRBJ2-2; D is perhaps TRBD1 or TRBD2 (6 bases each). CDR3 size: 14 residues. CDR1 is DFQATT and CDR2 is SNEGSKA in the germline V gene (reference sequence). The V end was cut by 8 bases, the J end by 3 bases, with 16 bases between. The CDR3 region is CSPRRGLDTGELFF. CDR3 in DNA: TGCAGTCCCAGACGGGGGCTTGACACCGGGGAGCTGTTTTTT.

At least ten counts were recorded for this clonotype. This chain joins TRBV7-3 and TRBJ2-2, with D perhaps matching TRBD1 (6 bases). The CDR3 is 14 residues long. Germline CDR1 reads SGHTA; CDR2 reads FQGTGA. V was pared by 11 bases and J by 2 bases, with 15 bases between. The DNA for the CDR3 is TGTGCCTCTAGGCGGACAGTAAACACCGGGGAGCTGTTTTTT. Its translation is CASRRTVNTGELFF.

The chain couples TRBV20-1 to TRBJ2-1, with D uncertain. There are 14 residues in the CDR3. From germline, CDR1 is DFQATT and CDR2 SNEGSKA (reference sequence). Trimming stripped 3 bases from V and 0 bases from J, with 9 bases between. The CDR3 nucleotides read TGCAGTGCTAGCGGACCCTACTCCTACAATGAGCAGTTCTTC. This translates into CSASGPYSYNEQFF.

To note about this clonotype: A much larger clone lies a single base off, so this may be a read error. The chain joins TRBV20-1 to TRBJ2-1; 7 positions agree with TRBD1. Germline CDR1 reads DFQATT; CDR2 reads SNEGSKA (reference sequence). The CDR3 covers 13 residues. The CDR3 loop is CSAGQGVRNEQSF. CDR3 in DNA: TGCAGTGCCGGGCAGGGGGTCCGCAATGAGCAGTCCTTC.